This T cell receptor (beta chain) was recorded in a study of response to subunit inactivated influenza vaccine. Study-wide results and caveats: Each seasonal influenza vaccination, the authors suggested, recruits few new T cells.

TCRdb passed the RT-PCR reads through MiXCR, listing each CDR3 protein once. The data contain 550,000 to 600,000 distinct CDR3 sequences, 10% to 15% of them singletons. Regarding this clonotype: Its antigen remains unknown.

The V end lost 1 base, the J end lost 8 bases, and 12 bases lay between the germline ends. CDR1 and CDR2 from the germline V gene are SGHVS and FNYEAQ. The CDR3 runs 14 residues. This sample comprised PBMCs from blood, obtained on the day of vaccination. This rearrangement joins TRBV7-6 to TRBJ2-1; D gene uncertain. The clonotype originates from a man in his forties or fifties who received an inactivated influenza vaccine. The CDR3: CASSLVSGWHEQFF. CDR3 coding DNA: TGTGCCAGCAGCTTAGTCTCTGGGTGGCATGAGCAGTTCTTC.